These 10 T cell receptor beta chains share one sample of origin, sequenced in a study of blood T cell repertoires in COVID-19. Produced via immunoSEQ multiplex PCR; TCRdb's table is partial and in-frame only. Of 250,000 to 300,000 clones listed, 80% to 90% are singletons. Sequencing was performed on peripheral blood. These receptors were obtained from a man aged 30-40 years with active or convalescent COVID-19.

The V and J genes are TRBV5-6 and TRBJ1-3, with no clear D. Trimming took 2 bases from V and 4 from J, leaving 16 bases between them. The CDR3 has 16 residues. Germline assignment: CDR1 SGHDT and CDR2 YYEEEE. The chain's CDR3 is CASSFPGLGSGNTIYF. The CDR3 coding sequence is TGTGCCAGCAGCTTCCCCGGTCTAGGCTCCGGAAACACCATATATTTT.

The chain has TRBV5-5 and TRBJ2-2, with D perhaps matching TRBD2 (5 bases). Germline values: CDR1 SGHKS, CDR2 YYEKEE (reference sequence). The CDR3 extends over 13 amino acids. V lost 4 bases to trimming and J lost 6 bases, with 10 bases between them. CDR3 nucleotides: TGTGCCAGCAGCCCTACCGGGGCCGGGGAGCTGTTTTTT. Protein: CASSPTGAGELFF.

The rearrangement links TRBV19 to TRBJ1-5; tentative D call: TRBD1 (5 bases). This CDR3 comprises 16 residues. Germline V CDR1 and CDR2: LNHDA, SQIVND (reference sequence). Deletions cut 3 bases from V and 4 bases from J, with 16 bases between. CDR3 coding DNA: TGTGCCAGTAGTATTCTACAGGCCCTTGGGAATCAGCCCCAGCATTTT. Protein product: CASSILQALGNQPQHF.

The chain combines TRBV7-2 with TRBJ2-4; TRBD2 matches at 7 bases. Germline V gene lookup returns CDR1 SGHTA and CDR2 FQGNSA. Losses at the gene ends were 5 bases for V and 12 bases for J; bases not matched to a gene: 10. The CDR3 extends over 13 amino acids. This CDR3 is CASSIGLEGTQYF. The CDR3 DNA reads TGTGCCAGCAGCATTGGACTAGAGGGGACTCAGTACTTC.

The chain uses TRBV30 and TRBJ2-7; D unresolved. The CDR3 is 13 residues long. The germline V gene encodes CDR1 GTSNPN and CDR2 SVGIG (reference sequence). Deletions cut 1 base from V and 1 base from J, with 8 bases between. The CDR3 coding sequence is TGTGCCTGGAGTGGGTCGAGTTCCTACGAGCAGTACTTC. It encodes CAWSGSSSYEQYF.

The rearrangement uses TRBV2 and TRBJ1-1; 10 bases align to TRBD1. The CDR3 spans 12 residues. With 5 bases clipped from V and 11 bases from J, the junction kept 5 bases outside the gene matches. The germline gives CDR1 SNHLY, CDR2 FYNNEI. The CDR3 DNA reads TGTGCCAGCAGTCTCGACAGGGGGCATGCTTTCTTT. Its translation: CASSLDRGHAFF.

This clone was counted between two and nine times. The chain employs TRBV7-9 and TRBJ2-1; 13 bases fit TRBD2. V lost 1 base and J lost 7; bases outside the gene matches: 10. From germline, CDR1 is SEHNR and CDR2 FQNEAQ (reference sequence). CDR3 size: 18 residues. This CDR3 reads CASSLGTSGGALWNEQFF. The CDR3 region has the DNA TGTGCCAGCAGCTTAGGAACTAGCGGGGGGGCGTTGTGGAATGAGCAGTTCTTC.

V is TRBV7-8 and J is TRBJ2-7, with D possibly being TRBD1 (6 bases). Trimming stripped 5 bases from V and 6 bases from J, with 14 bases between. This CDR3 is 13 amino acids long. Germline CDR1 SGHVS, CDR2 FQNEAQ. The CDR3: CASSGTGFGEQYF. The CDR3 nucleotides are TGTGCCAGCAGCGGTACAGGGTTCGGCGAGCAGTACTTC.

The chain carries TRBV9 and TRBJ2-1; 9 bases align to TRBD2. Per the germline V gene, CDR1 is SGDLS and CDR2 is YYNGEE. The CDR3 consists of 18 residues. Germline trimming cut 1 base from V and 8 bases from J; bases unmatched to any gene: 16. CDR3 region: CASSVNRVAGGPRDEQFF. The CDR3 nucleotides read TGTGCCAGCAGCGTAAATCGGGTGGCGGGGGGGCCGCGGGATGAGCAGTTCTTC.

This chain links TRBV5-4 with TRBJ2-7, with unresolved D. The V and J ends lost 4 bases and 4 bases respectively, with 12 bases between them. Germline CDR1 SGHNT, CDR2 YYREEE (reference sequence). CDR3 length equals 13 residues. The CDR3 here is CASSPYTGYEQYF. In DNA form, the CDR3 reads TGTGCCAGCAGCCCCTATACGGGTTACGAGCAGTACTTC.